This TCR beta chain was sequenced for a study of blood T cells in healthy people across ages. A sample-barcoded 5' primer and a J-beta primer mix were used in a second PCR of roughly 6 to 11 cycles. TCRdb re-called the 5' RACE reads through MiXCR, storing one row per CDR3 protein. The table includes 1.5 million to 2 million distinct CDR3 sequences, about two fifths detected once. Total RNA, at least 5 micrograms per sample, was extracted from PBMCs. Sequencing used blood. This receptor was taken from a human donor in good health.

As DNA, the CDR3 is TGTGCCAGCAGCCCCAGGGGTCTCGATTACAATGAGCAGTTCTTC. It codes for CASSPRGLDYNEQFF. The chain has TRBV27 and TRBJ2-1; maybe TRBD1 (6 bases). The CDR3 loop spans 15 amino acids. V was trimmed by 6 bases and J by 4 bases, leaving 16 bases between them. Germline V gene lookup returns CDR1 MNHEY and CDR2 SMNVEV (reference sequence).